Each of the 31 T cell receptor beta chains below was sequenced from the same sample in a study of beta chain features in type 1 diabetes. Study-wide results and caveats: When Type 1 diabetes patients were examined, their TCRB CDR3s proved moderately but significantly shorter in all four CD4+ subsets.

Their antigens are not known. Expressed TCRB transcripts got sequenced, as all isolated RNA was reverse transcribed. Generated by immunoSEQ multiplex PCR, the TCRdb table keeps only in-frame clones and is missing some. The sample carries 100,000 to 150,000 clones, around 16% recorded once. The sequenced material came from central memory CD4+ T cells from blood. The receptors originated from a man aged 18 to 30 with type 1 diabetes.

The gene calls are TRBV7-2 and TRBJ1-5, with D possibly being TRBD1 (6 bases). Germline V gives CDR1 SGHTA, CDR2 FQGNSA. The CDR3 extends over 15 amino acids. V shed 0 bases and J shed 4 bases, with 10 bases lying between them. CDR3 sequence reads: CASSLAGGRNQPQHF. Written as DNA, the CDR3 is TGTGCCAGCAGCTTAGCAGGGGGACGGAATCAGCCCCAGCATTTT.

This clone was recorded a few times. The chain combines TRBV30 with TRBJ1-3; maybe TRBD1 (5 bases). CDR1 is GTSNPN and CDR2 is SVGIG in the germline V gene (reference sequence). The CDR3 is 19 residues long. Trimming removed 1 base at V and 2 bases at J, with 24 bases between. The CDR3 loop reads CAWSGSRAPVGLTGNTIYF. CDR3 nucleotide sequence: TGTGCCTGGAGTGGGAGCAGGGCCCCGGTAGGGTTGACTGGAAACACCATATATTTT.

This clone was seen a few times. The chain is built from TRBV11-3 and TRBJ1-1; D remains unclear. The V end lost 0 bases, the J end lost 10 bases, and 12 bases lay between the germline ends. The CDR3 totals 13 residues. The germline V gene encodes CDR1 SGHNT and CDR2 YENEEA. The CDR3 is CASSLDLEGTAFF. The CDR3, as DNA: TGTGCCAGCAGCTTAGATTTGGAGGGCACAGCTTTCTTT.

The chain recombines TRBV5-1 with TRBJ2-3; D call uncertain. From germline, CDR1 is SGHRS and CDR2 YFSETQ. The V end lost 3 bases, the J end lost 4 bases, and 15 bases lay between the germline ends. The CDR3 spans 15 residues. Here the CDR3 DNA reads TGCGCCAGCAGCTGGCGGTCCGAGGCTGCAGATACGCAGTATTTT. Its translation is CASSWRSEAADTQYF. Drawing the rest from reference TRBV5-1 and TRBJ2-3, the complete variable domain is KAGVTQTPRYLIKTRGQQVTLSCSPISGHRSVSWYQQTPGQGLQFLFEYFSETQRNKGNFPGRFSGRQFSNSRSEMNVSTLELGDSALYLCASSWRSEAADTQYFGPGTRLTVL.

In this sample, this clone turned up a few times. The CDR3 region is CSVDGGGQIAKNIQYF. CDR3 coding DNA: TGCAGCGTTGATGGGGGTGGGCAGATAGCCAAAAACATTCAGTACTTC. The chain is built from TRBV29-1 and TRBJ2-4; the D call may be TRBD1 or TRBD2 (5 bases each). The CDR3 spans 16 residues. Germline V gene sequence: CDR1 SQVTM, CDR2 ANQGSEA. Trimming cost V 3 bases and J 0 bases, with 15 bases left between them.

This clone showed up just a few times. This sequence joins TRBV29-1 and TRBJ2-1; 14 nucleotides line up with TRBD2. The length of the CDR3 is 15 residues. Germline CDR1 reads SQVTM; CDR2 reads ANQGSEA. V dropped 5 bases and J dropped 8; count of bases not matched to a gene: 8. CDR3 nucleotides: TGCAGCGTTTCAGGGACTAGCGGGGGACGGGATGAGCAGTTCTTC. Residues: CSVSGTSGGRDEQFF.

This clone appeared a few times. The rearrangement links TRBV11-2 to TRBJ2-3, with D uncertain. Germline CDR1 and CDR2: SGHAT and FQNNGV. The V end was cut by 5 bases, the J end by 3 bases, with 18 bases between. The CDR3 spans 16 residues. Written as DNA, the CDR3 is TGTGCCAGCAGCGTCAGTCGTCGGGTCGGAACAGATACGCAGTATTTT. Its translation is CASSVSRRVGTDTQYF. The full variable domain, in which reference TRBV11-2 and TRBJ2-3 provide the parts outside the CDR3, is EAGVAQSPRYKIIEKRQSVAFWCNPISGHATLYWYQQILGQGPKLLIQFQNNGVVDDSQLPKDRFSAERLKGVDSTLKIQPAKLEDSAVYLCASSVSRRVGTDTQYFGPGTRLTVL.

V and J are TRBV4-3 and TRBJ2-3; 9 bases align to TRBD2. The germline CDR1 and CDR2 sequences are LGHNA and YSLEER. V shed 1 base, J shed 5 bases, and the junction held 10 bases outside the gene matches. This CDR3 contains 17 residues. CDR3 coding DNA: TGCGCCAGCAGCCAAGGTCCGCTAGCGGGGTTAGGAGATACGCAGTATTTT. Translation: CASSQGPLAGLGDTQYF.

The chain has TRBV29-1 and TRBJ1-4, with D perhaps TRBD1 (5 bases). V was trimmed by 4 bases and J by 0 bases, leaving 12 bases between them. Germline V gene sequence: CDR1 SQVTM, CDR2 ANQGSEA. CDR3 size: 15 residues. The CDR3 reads CSVAGQGSTNEKLFF. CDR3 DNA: TGCAGCGTTGCCGGCCAGGGCTCAACTAATGAAAAACTGTTTTTT.

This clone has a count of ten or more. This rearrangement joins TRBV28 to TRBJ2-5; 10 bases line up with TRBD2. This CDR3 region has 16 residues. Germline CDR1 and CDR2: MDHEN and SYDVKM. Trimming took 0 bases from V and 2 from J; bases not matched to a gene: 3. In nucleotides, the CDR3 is TGTGCCAGCAGTTTATGGAAGACTAGCGGGCAAGAGACCCAGTACTTC. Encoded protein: CASSLWKTSGQETQYF.

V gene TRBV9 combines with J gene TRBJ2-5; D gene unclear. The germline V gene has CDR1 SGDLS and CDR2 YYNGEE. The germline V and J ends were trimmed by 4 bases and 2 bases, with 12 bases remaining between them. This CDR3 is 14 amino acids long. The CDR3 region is CASSLSPSQETQYF. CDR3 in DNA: TGTGCCAGCAGCCTGAGTCCTAGTCAAGAGACCCAGTACTTC.

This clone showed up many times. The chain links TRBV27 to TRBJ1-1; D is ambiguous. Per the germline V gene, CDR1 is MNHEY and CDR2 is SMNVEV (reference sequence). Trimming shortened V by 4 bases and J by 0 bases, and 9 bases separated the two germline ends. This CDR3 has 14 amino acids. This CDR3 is CASSSRPMNTEAFF. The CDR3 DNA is TGTGCCAGCAGTTCGAGACCCATGAACACTGAAGCTTTCTTT.

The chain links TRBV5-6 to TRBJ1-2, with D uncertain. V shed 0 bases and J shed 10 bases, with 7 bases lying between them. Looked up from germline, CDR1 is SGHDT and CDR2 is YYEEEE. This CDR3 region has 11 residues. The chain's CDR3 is CASSLVGIYTF. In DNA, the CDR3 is TGTGCCAGCAGCTTGGTGGGCATCTACACCTTC.

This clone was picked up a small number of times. The CDR3 DNA is TGTGCCAGCAGTGAGGCAGAGCGAATGAACACTGAAGCTTTCTTT. It yields the protein CASSEAERMNTEAFF. The genes are TRBV2 and TRBJ1-1; D unclear. Deletions cut 3 bases from V and 0 bases from J, with 11 bases between. CDR1 and CDR2 from the germline V gene are SNHLY and FYNNEI. The CDR3 runs to 15 residues.

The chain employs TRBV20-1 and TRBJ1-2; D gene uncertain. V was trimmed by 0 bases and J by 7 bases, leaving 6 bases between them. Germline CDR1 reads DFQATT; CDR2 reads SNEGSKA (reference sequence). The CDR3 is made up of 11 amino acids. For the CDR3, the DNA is TGCAGTGCTAGAGATTATGGTGGCTACACCTTC. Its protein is CSARDYGGYTF.

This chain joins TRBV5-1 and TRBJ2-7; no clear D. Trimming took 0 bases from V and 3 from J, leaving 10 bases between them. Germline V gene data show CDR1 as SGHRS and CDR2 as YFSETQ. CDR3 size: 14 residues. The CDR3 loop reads CASSLEHANYEQYF. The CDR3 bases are TGCGCCAGCAGCTTGGAGCACGCAAACTACGAGCAGTACTTC. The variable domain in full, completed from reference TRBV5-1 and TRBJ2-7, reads KAGVTQTPRYLIKTRGQQVTLSCSPISGHRSVSWYQQTPGQGLQFLFEYFSETQRNKGNFPGRFSGRQFSNSRSEMNVSTLELGDSALYLCASSLEHANYEQYFGPGTRLTVT.

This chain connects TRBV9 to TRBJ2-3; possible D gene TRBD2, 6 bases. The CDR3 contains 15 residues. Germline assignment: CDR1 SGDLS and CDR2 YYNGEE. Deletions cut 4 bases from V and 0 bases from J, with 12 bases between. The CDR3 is CASSFMGGSTDTQYF. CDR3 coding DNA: TGTGCCAGCAGCTTCATGGGGGGTAGCACAGATACGCAGTATTTT.

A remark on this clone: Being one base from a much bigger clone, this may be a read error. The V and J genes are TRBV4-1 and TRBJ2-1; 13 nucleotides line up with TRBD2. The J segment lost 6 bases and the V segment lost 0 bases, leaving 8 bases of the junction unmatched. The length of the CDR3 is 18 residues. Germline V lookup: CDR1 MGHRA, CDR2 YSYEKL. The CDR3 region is CASSQDKRRLAGGNEQFF. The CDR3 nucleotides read TGCGCCAGCAGCCAAGACAAACGAAGACTAGCGGGAGGCAATGAGCAGTTCTTC.

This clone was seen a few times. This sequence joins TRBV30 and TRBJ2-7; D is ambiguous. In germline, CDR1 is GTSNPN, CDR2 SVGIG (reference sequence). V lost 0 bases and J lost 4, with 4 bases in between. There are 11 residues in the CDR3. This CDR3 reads CAWSVLYEQYF. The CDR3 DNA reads TGTGCCTGGAGTGTACTATACGAGCAGTACTTC. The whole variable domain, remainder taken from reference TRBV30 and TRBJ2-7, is SQTIHQWPATLVQPVGSPLSLECTVEGTSNPNLYWYRQAAGRGLQLLFYSVGIGQISSEVPQNLSASRPQDRQFILSSKKLLLSDSGFYLCAWSVLYEQYFGPGTRLTVT.

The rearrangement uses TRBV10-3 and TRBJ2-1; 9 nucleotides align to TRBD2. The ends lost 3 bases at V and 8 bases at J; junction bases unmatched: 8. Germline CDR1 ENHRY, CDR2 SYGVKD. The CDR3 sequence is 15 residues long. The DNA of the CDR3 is TGTGCCATCAGTGAAGGGTTAGCGGGAGAGGATGAGCAGTTCTTC. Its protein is CAISEGLAGEDEQFF.

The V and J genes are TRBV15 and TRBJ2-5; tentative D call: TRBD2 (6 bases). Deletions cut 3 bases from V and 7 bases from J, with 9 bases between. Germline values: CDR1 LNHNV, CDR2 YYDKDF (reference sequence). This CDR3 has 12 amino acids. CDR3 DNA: TGTGCCACCAGCAGCGGGGGAAGGACCCAGTACTTC. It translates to CATSSGGRTQYF.

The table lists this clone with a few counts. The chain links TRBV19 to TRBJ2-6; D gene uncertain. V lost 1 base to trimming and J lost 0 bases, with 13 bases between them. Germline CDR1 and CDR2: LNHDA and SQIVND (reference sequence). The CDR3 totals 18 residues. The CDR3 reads CASSIVPVWDSGANVLTF. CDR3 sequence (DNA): TGTGCCAGTAGTATAGTTCCAGTGTGGGACTCTGGGGCCAACGTCCTGACTTTC.

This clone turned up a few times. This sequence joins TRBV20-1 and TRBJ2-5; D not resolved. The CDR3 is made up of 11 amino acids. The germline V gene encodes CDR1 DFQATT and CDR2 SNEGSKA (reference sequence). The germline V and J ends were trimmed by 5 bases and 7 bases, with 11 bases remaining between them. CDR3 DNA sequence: TGCAGTGCTGCCCAAGGTCGGACCCAGTACTTC. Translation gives CSAAQGRTQYF.

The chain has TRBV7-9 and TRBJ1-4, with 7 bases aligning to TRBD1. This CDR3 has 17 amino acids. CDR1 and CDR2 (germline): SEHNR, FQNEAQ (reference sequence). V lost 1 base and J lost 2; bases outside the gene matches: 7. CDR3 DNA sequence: TGTGCCAGCAGCTTAGAGAGGCGAGGGGGCACTAATGAAAAACTGTTTTTT. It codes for CASSLERRGGTNEKLFF.

The CDR3 is CASSQEPAGVPDTQYF. The CDR3 nucleotides are TGCGCCAGCAGCCAAGAGCCAGCGGGAGTCCCAGATACGCAGTATTTT. The chain recombines TRBV4-1 with TRBJ2-3, with TRBD2 matching over 8 bases. CDR3 length: 16 residues. Germline lookup yields CDR1 MGHRA and CDR2 YSYEKL. With 0 bases clipped from V and 4 bases from J, the junction kept 6 bases outside the gene matches.

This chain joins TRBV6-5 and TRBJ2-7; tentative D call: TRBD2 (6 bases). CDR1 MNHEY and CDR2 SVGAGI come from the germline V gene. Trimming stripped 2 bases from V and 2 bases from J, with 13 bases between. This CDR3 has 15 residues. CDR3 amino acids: CASSYAGTSTYEQYF. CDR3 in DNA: TGTGCCAGCAGTTACGCCGGGACTTCGACCTACGAGCAGTACTTC.

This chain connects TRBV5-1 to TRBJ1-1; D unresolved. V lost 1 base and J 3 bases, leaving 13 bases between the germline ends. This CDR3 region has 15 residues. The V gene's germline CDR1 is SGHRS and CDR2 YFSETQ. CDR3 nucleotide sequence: TGCGCCAGCAGCTTGAAGACCACCCTTGACACTGAAGCTTTCTTT. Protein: CASSLKTTLDTEAFF.

In DNA form, the CDR3 reads TGTGCCAGCAACCTCGGGGGTTTGACCACTGAAGCTTTCTTT. Translating gives CASNLGGLTTEAFF. The chain couples TRBV27 to TRBJ1-1; D may be TRBD1 (5 bases). V lost 7 bases, J lost 4 bases, and 16 bases lay in between. This CDR3 spans 14 amino acids. CDR1 is MNHEY and CDR2 is SMNVEV in the germline V gene (reference sequence).

The CDR3, as DNA: TGCAGCGGTGATGAAGGGGCTGGGGCCAACGTCCTGACTTTC. It yields the protein CSGDEGAGANVLTF. The gene calls are TRBV29-1 and TRBJ2-6; a possible D gene is TRBD1 (5 bases). The germline CDR1 and CDR2 sequences are SQVTM and ANQGSEA. The V end was cut by 7 bases, the J end by 2 bases, with 12 bases between. CDR3 length: 14 residues. The variable domain in full, with the rest retrieved from reference TRBV29-1 and TRBJ2-6, is SAVISQKPSRDICQRGTSLTIQCQVDSQVTMMFWYRQQPGQSLTLIATANQGSEATYESGFVIDKFPISRPNLTFSTLTVSNMSPEDSSIYLCSGDEGAGANVLTFGAGSRLTVL.

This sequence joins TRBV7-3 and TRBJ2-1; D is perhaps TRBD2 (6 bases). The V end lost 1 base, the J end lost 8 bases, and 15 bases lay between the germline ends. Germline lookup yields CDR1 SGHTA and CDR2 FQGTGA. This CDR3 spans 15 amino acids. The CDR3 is CASSLNSGLVDEQFF. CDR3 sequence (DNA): TGTGCCAGCAGCTTAAATTCGGGACTTGTCGATGAGCAGTTCTTC.

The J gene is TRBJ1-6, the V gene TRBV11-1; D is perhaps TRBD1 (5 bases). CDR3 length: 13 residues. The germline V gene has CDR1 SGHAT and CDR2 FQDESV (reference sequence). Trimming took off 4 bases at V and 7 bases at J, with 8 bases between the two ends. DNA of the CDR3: TGTGCCAGCAGCTCTCACAGGAATTCACCCCTCCACTTT. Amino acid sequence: CASSSHRNSPLHF.